A single sample is the source of the 12 T cell receptor beta chains below, sequenced in a study of T cell responses to AZD1222 COVID-19 vaccine. Method: immunoSEQ multiplex PCR; TCRdb's copy keeps in-frame clones and lacks some. The table records roughly 120,000 clones, over 75% of them present only once. This material consisted of peripheral blood, taken on day 0 of AZD1222 vaccination. The receptors stem from an adult in good health.

This clone was seen only once. This chain links TRBV6-2 or TRBV6-3 with TRBJ1-5; no clear D gene. Germline loops: CDR1 MNHEY, CDR2 SVGEGT. The CDR3 extends over 12 amino acids. The V end was cut by 2 bases, the J end by 6 bases, with 5 bases between. The CDR3 bases are TGTGCCAGCAGTTACAGAAGTCAGCCCCAGCATTTT. Amino acids: CASSYRSQPQHF.

A single count supports this clone. The chain links TRBV5-8 to TRBJ1-5, with a weak D call TRBD1 (5 bases). Germline CDR1 reads SGHTS; CDR2 reads YDEGEE. The ends were cut back, 5 bases at V and 3 bases at J, with 12 bases in the middle. The CDR3 length is 14 residues. The CDR3 DNA follows: TGTGCCAGCAGAGGGGTGAGCTCCAATCAGCCCCAGCATTTT. Its protein is CASRGVSSNQPQHF.

The chain has TRBV4-2 and TRBJ1-1; a weak D match, TRBD1 (5 bases). CDR3 length: 12 amino acids. Germline assignment: CDR1 LGHNA and CDR2 YNFKEQ. V was trimmed by 8 bases and J by 5 bases, leaving 12 bases between them. The CDR3 nucleotides are TGTGCCAGCGGGGGGATACTGACTGAAGCTTTCTTT. This translates into CASGGILTEAFF.

This CDR3 reads CASSPTGQTLRNEQFF. The CDR3, as DNA: TGTGCCAGCTCACCGACAGGGCAAACTCTACGCAATGAGCAGTTCTTC. This sequence joins TRBV18 and TRBJ2-1; 7 bases fit TRBD1. Germline loops: CDR1 KGHSH, CDR2 LQKENI. The CDR3 loop spans 16 amino acids. J gave up 6 bases and V 3 bases, and 11 bases lay outside the gene matches.

This clone was observed a few times. The V gene is TRBV20-1, the J gene TRBJ2-7; tentative D call: TRBD2 (5 bases). Trimming removed 3 bases at V and 7 bases at J, with 10 bases between. CDR1 and CDR2 (germline): DFQATT, SNEGSKA (reference sequence). This CDR3 spans 11 amino acids. CDR3 nucleotides: TGCAGTGCTAGGGCCGGGGTTGAGCAGTACTTC. This encodes CSARAGVEQYF.

Here the CDR3 reads CASSVGGGPYEQYF. The CDR3 bases are TGTGCCAGCAGCGTGGGGGGGGGCCCCTACGAGCAGTACTTC. The chain has TRBV5-4 and TRBJ2-7; the D gene is possibly TRBD2 (7 bases). The V gene's germline CDR1 is SGHNT and CDR2 YYREEE (reference sequence). This CDR3 has 14 amino acids. Trimming removed 4 bases at V and 2 bases at J, with 13 bases between. Supplemented by reference TRBV5-4 and TRBJ2-7, the full variable domain reads ETGVTQSPTHLIKTRGQQVTLRCSSQSGHNTVSWYQQALGQGPQFIFQYYREEENGRGNFPPRFSGLQFPNYSSELNVNALELDDSALYLCASSVGGGPYEQYFGPGTRLTVT.

V and J are TRBV6-5 and TRBJ2-1; 7 bases align to TRBD2. V lost 8 bases and J lost 7; bases outside the gene matches: 11. This CDR3 region has 14 residues. Looked up from germline, CDR1 is MNHEY and CDR2 is SVGAGI. The CDR3 loop reads CASGVAGEGNEQFF. The CDR3 DNA sequence: TGTGCCAGCGGGGTTGCGGGAGAGGGAAATGAGCAGTTCTTC.

The V call is TRBV3-1 (or the pseudogene TRBV3-2), the J call TRBJ2-7, with 9 bases aligning to TRBD2. This CDR3 comprises 14 residues. CDR1 is LGHDT and CDR2 is YNNKEL in the germline V gene (reference sequence). Germline trimming cut 6 bases from V and 2 bases from J; bases unmatched to any gene: 5. The CDR3 region has the DNA TGTGCCAGCAGGCTAGCGGGACATCCCTACGAGCAGTACTTC. Protein: CASRLAGHPYEQYF.

The V and J genes are TRBV24-1 and TRBJ1-2, with 7 bases fitting TRBD1. The CDR3 extends over 13 amino acids. Trimming took 6 bases from V and 8 from J; bases not matched to a gene: 8. The germline CDR1 and CDR2 sequences are KGHDR and SFDVKD. CDR3 nucleotide sequence: TGTGCCACCAGTTCCGAGGGGGCGGGAGGCTACACCTTC. It specifies CATSSEGAGGYTF.

V gene TRBV12-3 or TRBV12-4 combines with J gene TRBJ1-4, with 9 bases identical to TRBD1. The V and J ends lost 6 bases and 5 bases, in that order; junction bases with no gene match: 1. The CDR3 spans 13 residues. The CDR3 sequence: CASRGQGNEKLFF. CDR3 DNA: TGTGCCAGCAGGGGACAGGGAAATGAAAAACTGTTTTTT.

The gene calls are TRBV5-1 and TRBJ2-7, with D perhaps TRBD2 (6 bases). CDR1 is SGHRS, CDR2 YFSETQ, per germline. The CDR3 runs to 14 residues. V lost 0 bases and J 3 bases, leaving 10 bases between the germline ends. As DNA, the CDR3 is TGCGCCAGCAGCTTGGGGGGTAGCGGCTACGAGCAGTACTTC. This sequence encodes CASSLGGSGYEQYF.

The rearrangement uses TRBV6-5 and TRBJ2-1, with 10 bases aligning to TRBD1. Germline V gives CDR1 MNHEY, CDR2 SVGAGI. The CDR3 has 15 amino acids. Losses at the gene ends were 6 bases for V and 8 bases for J; bases not matched to a gene: 10. CDR3 residues: CASSVGFGTGDEQFF. As DNA, the CDR3 is TGTGCCAGCAGCGTCGGATTCGGGACAGGGGATGAGCAGTTCTTC.